Following are 5 T cell receptor beta chains from one sample sequenced in a study of beta chain features in type 1 diabetes. The antigens of these receptors remain unknown. Study-wide points: Shortening that was moderate but significant affected the TCRB CDR3s of Type 1 diabetes patients in all four CD4+ subsets.

Expressed TCRB transcripts were sequenced because the isolated RNA had all been reverse transcribed beforehand. Sequenced by immunoSEQ multiplex PCR; TCRdb stores in-frame clones only, minus some. The sample carries roughly 350,000 clones, around 9.6% recorded once. The specimen sequenced was central memory CD4+ T cells from blood. These receptors all come from a man aged 25 to 40 with type 1 diabetes.

Only a few counts were recorded for this clone. The sample has other DNA sequences that encode this CDR3 too. This sequence joins TRBV29-1 and TRBJ1-5; D might be TRBD1 (5 bases). Per the germline V gene, CDR1 is SQVTM and CDR2 is ANQGSEA. V lost 6 bases to trimming and J lost 3 bases, with 12 bases between them. This CDR3 is 13 amino acids long. CDR3 coding DNA: TGCAGCGTCATGACGGGACCCAATCAGCCCCAGCATTTT. It yields the protein CSVMTGPNQPQHF.

This clone was counted between two and nine times. The chain uses TRBV7-2 and TRBJ2-5; D might be TRBD1 or TRBD2, each matching 5 bases. Per germline, CDR1 SGHTA and CDR2 FQGNSA. Trimming took 5 bases from V and 4 from J, leaving 17 bases between them. The CDR3 sequence is 15 residues long. The CDR3 sequence is CASSPGARVGETQYF. CDR3 coding DNA: TGTGCCAGCAGCCCCGGGGCCAGGGTGGGAGAGACCCAGTACTTC.

The genes are TRBV9 and TRBJ2-3, with 15 bases fitting TRBD2. The J segment lost 4 bases and the V segment lost 4 bases, leaving 4 bases of the junction unmatched. This CDR3 comprises 16 residues. Per the germline V gene, CDR1 is SGDLS and CDR2 is YYNGEE. The CDR3, as DNA: TGTGCCAGCAGCTTGGGACTAGCGGGGGGCTCAGATACGCAGTATTTT. Encoded protein: CASSLGLAGGSDTQYF.

This clone has ten or more counts. The chain uses TRBV11-2 and TRBJ2-5; 15 bases line up with TRBD2. The CDR3 runs 16 residues. J lost 3 bases, V lost 5 bases, and 4 bases had no gene match. Germline assignment: CDR1 SGHAT and CDR2 FQNNGV. Here the CDR3 reads CASSQGLAGGKETQYF. For the CDR3, the DNA is TGTGCCAGCAGCCAGGGACTAGCGGGAGGTAAAGAGACCCAGTACTTC.

The chain combines TRBV7-9 with TRBJ2-3; TRBD2 might be the D (6 bases). This CDR3 has 15 amino acids. The germline V gene encodes CDR1 SEHNR and CDR2 FQNEAQ (reference sequence). Between the trimmed V and J ends, which lost 4 bases and 3 bases, there was a span of 14 bases. Here the CDR3 reads CASSSGLTETDTQYF. CDR3 nucleotides: TGTGCCAGCAGCTCGGGACTGACTGAGACAGATACGCAGTATTTT.